This paragraph covers one T cell receptor (beta chain) sequence. V was clipped by 3 bases and J by 7 bases; unmatched bases: 17. The CDR3 length is 18 residues. CDR1 and CDR2 (germline): MNHNS, SASEGT. This sample was taken from a study of blood T cell repertoires in COVID-19. Measured with immunoSEQ multiplex PCR; TCRdb has only the in-frame clones, and not every one. The profile covers 150,000 to 200,000 clones, with over 80% appearing a single time and roughly 5.6% taken by the ten largest. The sequenced sample was PBMCs or T cells enriched from blood (not recorded which). This chain connects TRBV6-1 to TRBJ1-2; 10 positions match TRBD1. This TCR came from a man between 65 and 85 years old who had been exposed to COVID-19. CDR3 nucleotide sequence: TGTGCCAGCAGTGAGGGGTACTTTTCGGGACAGGGGTTAAGTGGCTACACCTTC. Translation: CASSEGYFSGQGLSGYTF.